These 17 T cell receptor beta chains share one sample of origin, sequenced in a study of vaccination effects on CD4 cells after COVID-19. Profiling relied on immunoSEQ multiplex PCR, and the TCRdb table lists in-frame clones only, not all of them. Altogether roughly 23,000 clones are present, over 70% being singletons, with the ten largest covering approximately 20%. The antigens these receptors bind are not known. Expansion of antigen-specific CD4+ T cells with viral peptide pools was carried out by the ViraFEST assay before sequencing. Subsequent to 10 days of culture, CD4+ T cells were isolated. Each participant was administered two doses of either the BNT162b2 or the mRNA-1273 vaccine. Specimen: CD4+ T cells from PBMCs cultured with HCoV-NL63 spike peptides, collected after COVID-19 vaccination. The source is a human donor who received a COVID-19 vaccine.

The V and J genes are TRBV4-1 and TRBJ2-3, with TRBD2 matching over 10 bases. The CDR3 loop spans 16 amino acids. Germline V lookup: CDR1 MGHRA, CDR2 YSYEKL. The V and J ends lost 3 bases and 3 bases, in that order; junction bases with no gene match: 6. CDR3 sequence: CASSHLRTSGTDTQYF. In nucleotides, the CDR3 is TGCGCCAGCAGCCACCTCCGGACTAGCGGAACAGATACGCAGTATTTT.

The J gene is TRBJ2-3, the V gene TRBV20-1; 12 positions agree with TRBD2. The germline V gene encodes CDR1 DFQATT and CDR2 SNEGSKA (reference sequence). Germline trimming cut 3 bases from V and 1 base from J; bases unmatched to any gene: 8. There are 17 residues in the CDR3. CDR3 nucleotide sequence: TGCAGTGCTAGTGGGCTAGCGGGAGGGGGGGGCACAGATACGCAGTATTTT. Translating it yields CSASGLAGGGGTDTQYF.

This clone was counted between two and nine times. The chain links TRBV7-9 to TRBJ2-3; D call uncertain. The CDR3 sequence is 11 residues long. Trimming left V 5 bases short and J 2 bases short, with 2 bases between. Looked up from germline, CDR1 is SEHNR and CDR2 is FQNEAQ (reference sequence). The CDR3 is CASSLTDTQYF. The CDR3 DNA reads TGTGCCAGCAGCCTCACAGATACGCAGTATTTT.

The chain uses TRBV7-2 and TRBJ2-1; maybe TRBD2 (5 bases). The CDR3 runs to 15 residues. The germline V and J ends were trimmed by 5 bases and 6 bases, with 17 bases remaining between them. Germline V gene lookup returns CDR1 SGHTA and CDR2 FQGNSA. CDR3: CASSEQTGFGNEQFF. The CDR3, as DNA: TGTGCCAGCAGCGAACAAACGGGGTTCGGCAATGAGCAGTTCTTC.

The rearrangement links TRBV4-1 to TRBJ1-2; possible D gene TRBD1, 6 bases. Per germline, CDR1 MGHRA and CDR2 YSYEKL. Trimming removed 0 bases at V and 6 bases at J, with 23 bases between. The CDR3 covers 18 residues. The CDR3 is CASSQDRGAPETLHGYTF. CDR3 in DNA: TGCGCCAGCAGCCAAGATCGGGGGGCGCCGGAAACGCTCCATGGCTACACCTTC.

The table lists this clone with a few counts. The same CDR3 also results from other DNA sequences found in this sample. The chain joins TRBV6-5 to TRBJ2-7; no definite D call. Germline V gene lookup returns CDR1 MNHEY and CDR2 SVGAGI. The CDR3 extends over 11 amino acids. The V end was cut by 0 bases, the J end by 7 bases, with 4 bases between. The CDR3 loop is CASSYSREQYF. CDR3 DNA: TGTGCCAGCAGTTACTCGAGGGAGCAGTACTTC.

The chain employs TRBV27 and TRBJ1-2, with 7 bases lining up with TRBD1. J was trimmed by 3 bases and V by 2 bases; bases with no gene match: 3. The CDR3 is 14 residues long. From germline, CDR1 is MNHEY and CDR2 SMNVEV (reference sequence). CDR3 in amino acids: CASSLDRADYGYTF. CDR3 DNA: TGTGCCAGCAGTTTAGACAGGGCTGACTATGGCTACACCTTC.

CDR3 sequence: CASTPEDEAFF. CDR3 coding DNA: TGTGCCAGCACCCCGGAAGACGAAGCTTTCTTT. The chain couples TRBV12-3 or TRBV12-4 to TRBJ1-1; D not resolved. The V and J ends lost 7 bases and 8 bases respectively, with 11 bases between them. The length of the CDR3 is 11 residues.

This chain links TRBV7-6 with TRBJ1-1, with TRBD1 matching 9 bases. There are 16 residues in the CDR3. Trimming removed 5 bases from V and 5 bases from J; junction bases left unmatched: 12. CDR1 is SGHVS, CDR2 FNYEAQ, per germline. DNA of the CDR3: TGTGCCAGCAGCCCCACCTCACAGGGGGCGAGTACTGAAGCTTTCTTT. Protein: CASSPTSQGASTEAFF.

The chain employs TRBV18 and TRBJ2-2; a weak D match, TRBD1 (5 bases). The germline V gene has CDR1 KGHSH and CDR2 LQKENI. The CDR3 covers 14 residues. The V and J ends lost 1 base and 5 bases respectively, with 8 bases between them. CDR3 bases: TGTGCCAGCTCACCACTCAGGGAAACCGGGGAGCTGTTTTTT. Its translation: CASSPLRETGELFF.

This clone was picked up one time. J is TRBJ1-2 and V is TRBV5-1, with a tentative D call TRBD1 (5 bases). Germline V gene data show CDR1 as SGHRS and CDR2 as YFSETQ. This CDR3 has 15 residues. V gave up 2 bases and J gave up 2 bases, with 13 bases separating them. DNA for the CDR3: TGCGCCAGCAGCTTCAGCGACAGAAAAAACTATGGCTACACCTTC. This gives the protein CASSFSDRKNYGYTF.

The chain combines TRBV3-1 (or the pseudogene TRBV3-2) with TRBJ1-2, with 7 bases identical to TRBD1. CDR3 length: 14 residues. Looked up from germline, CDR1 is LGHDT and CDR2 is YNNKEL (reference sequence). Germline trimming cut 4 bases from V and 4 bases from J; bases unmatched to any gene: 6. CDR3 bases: TGTGCCAGCAGCCGACGACAGGGAGTCTATGGCTACACCTTC. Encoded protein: CASSRRQGVYGYTF.

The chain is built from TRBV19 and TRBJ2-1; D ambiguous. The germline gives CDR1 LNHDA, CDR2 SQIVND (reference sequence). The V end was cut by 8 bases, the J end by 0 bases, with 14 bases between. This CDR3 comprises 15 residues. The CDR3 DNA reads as TGTGCCAGTGCCCTCCAGTGGAGCTCCTACAATGAGCAGTTCTTC. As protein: CASALQWSSYNEQFF.

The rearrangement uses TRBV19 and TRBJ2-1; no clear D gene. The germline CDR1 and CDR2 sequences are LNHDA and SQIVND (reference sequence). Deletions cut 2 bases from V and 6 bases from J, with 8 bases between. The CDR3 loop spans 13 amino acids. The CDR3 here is CASSIYTINEQFF. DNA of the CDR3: TGTGCCAGTAGTATATACACGATCAATGAGCAGTTCTTC.

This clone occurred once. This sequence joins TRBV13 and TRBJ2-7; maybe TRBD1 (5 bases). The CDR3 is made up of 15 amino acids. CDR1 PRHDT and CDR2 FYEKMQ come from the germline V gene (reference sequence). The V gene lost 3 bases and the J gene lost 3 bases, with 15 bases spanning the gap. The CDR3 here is CASSLTDAGHYEQYF. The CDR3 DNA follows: TGTGCCAGCAGCTTGACCGATGCAGGACACTACGAGCAGTACTTC.

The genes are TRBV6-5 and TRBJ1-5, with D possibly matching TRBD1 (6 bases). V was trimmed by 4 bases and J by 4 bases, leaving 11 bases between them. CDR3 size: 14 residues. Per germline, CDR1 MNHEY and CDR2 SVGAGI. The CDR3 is CASSSGTLNQPQHF. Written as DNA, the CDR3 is TGTGCCAGCAGTTCCGGGACATTAAATCAGCCCCAGCATTTT.

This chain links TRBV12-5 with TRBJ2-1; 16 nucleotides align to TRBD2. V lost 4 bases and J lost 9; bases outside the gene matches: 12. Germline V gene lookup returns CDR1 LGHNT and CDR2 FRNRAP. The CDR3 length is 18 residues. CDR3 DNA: TGTGCTAGTGGTTCGACCTCCGGGACTAGCGGGGGGGCCGGTGAGCAGTTCTTC. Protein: CASGSTSGTSGGAGEQFF.